This paragraph reports one T cell receptor (beta chain). This sample is drawn from a study of CD8 T cells in Susac syndrome. Sequencing of TCR beta was undertaken in CD8+ and CD4+ T cells derived from blood. The authors negatively isolated CD8+ and CD4+ T cells and FACS-enriched TEMRA cells. This CDR3 contains 18 residues. Germline-derived CDR1 and CDR2 are LGHDT and YNNKEL (reference sequence). V was clipped by 1 base and J by 0 bases, with 16 bases between them. cDNA came from approximately 0.5 to 1 ug RNA primed by random hexamers. immunoSEQ multiplex PCR amplified TCR beta CDR3 across 54 Vbeta, 13 Jbeta. MiXCR, applied by TCRdb to the immunoSEQ multiplex PCR reads, yields one record per CDR3 protein. The sample carries approximately 120,000 distinct CDR3 sequences, around 94% recorded once.

The chain has TRBV3-1 and TRBJ1-5; perhaps TRBD1 as D (6 bases). Material: CD4+ T cells from PBMCs. The sequence came from a human donor in good health. CDR3 protein: CASSQGGRGARSNQPQHF. The CDR3 DNA is TGTGCCAGCAGCCAAGGGGGGCGGGGGGCCCGTAGCAATCAGCCCCAGCATTTT.